These 9 T cell receptor beta chains originate from one sample sequenced in a study of T cells in localized non-small cell lung cancer. This table comes from immunoSEQ multiplex PCR, and its TCRdb copy is limited to in-frame clones, with some not included. The sample consists of roughly 77,000 clones, approximately 90% of them appearing once. The source material was peripheral blood, sampled before any cancer treatment. These receptors all stem from a woman between 35 and 75 years old with stage I squamous cell lung carcinoma.

V gene TRBV5-1 combines with J gene TRBJ1-2; D gene uncertain. Per the germline V gene, CDR1 is SGHRS and CDR2 is YFSETQ. Trimming removed 4 bases at V and 4 bases at J, with 14 bases between. This CDR3 has 14 residues. This chain's CDR3 is CASSPEAIGYGYTF. The DNA of the CDR3 is TGCGCCAGCAGCCCGGAGGCGATAGGCTATGGCTACACCTTC.

The chain joins TRBV14 to TRBJ2-2, with D hard to call. Between the trimmed V and J ends, which lost 0 bases and 7 bases, there was a span of 6 bases. This CDR3 region has 13 residues. The V gene's germline CDR1 is SGHDN and CDR2 FVKESK. The CDR3 DNA reads as TGTGCCAGCAGCCAAGATCTAGGCGGGGAGCTGTTTTTT. Translating gives CASSQDLGGELFF.

The chain carries TRBV5-1 and TRBJ1-1; D might be TRBD1 (5 bases). The CDR3 loop spans 14 amino acids. V lost 2 bases to trimming and J lost 4 bases, with 12 bases between them. Germline V gene data show CDR1 as SGHRS and CDR2 as YFSETQ. In DNA, the CDR3 is TGCGCCAGCAGCTTAAGGGGTTGGGGCACTGAAGCTTTCTTT. This encodes CASSLRGWGTEAFF. Together with reference TRBV5-1 and TRBJ1-1, the CDR3 gives the full variable domain: KAGVTQTPRYLIKTRGQQVTLSCSPISGHRSVSWYQQTPGQGLQFLFEYFSETQRNKGNFPGRFSGRQFSNSRSEMNVSTLELGDSALYLCASSLRGWGTEAFFGQGTRLTVV.

This clone has just a few counts. The chain couples TRBV6-1 to TRBJ1-4; no clear D. This CDR3 is built from 15 residues. Germline CDR1 and CDR2: MNHNS and SASEGT. The germline V and J ends were trimmed by 3 bases and 3 bases, with 11 bases remaining between them. CDR3 coding DNA: TGTGCCAGCAGTGAGGACCCCTGGTCTAATGAAAAACTGTTTTTT. Its protein is CASSEDPWSNEKLFF.

The chain employs TRBV7-2 and TRBJ1-1, with 8 nucleotides matching TRBD1. The V segment lost 5 bases and the J segment 4 bases; nucleotides outside the gene matches: 6. CDR1 is SGHTA, CDR2 FQGNSA, per germline. The CDR3 contains 14 residues. CDR3 DNA: TGTGCCAGCAGCCGGGACAGGATCGGCACTGAAGCTTTCTTT. Protein sequence: CASSRDRIGTEAFF.

The rearrangement links TRBV9 to TRBJ1-2; D possibly corresponds to TRBD1 (5 bases). V lost 0 bases to trimming and J lost 2 bases, with 5 bases between them. This CDR3 is 13 amino acids long. Germline V gene lookup returns CDR1 SGDLS and CDR2 YYNGEE. The CDR3 loop reads CASSVDRNYGYTF. In nucleotides, the CDR3 is TGTGCCAGCAGCGTAGACAGGAACTATGGCTACACCTTC.

This chain links TRBV4-1 with TRBJ1-5; D is ambiguous. The CDR3 runs to 13 residues. The germline V and J ends were trimmed by 0 bases and 7 bases, with 7 bases remaining between them. Germline V gene sequence: CDR1 MGHRA, CDR2 YSYEKL. CDR3 bases: TGCGCCAGCAGCCAAGACCCCGGGCAGCCCCAGCATTTT. Translated: CASSQDPGQPQHF.

As DNA, the CDR3 is TGTGCCAGCAGCTTTGTTCGGTCCGGGGAGCTGTTTTTT. It specifies CASSFVRSGELFF. The rearrangement joins TRBV5-6 to TRBJ2-2; D gene unclear. Germline assignment: CDR1 SGHDT and CDR2 YYEEEE. V dropped 2 bases and J dropped 6 bases, with 8 bases sitting between them. The CDR3 loop spans 13 amino acids. Using reference TRBV5-6 and TRBJ2-2 for the parts outside the CDR3, the full variable domain is DAGVTQSPTHLIKTRGQQVTLRCSPKSGHDTVSWYQQALGQGPQFIFQYYEEEERQRGNFPDRFSGHQFPNYSSELNVNALLLGDSALYLCASSFVRSGELFFGEGSRLTVL.

This chain uses TRBV12-5 with TRBJ1-4, with a tentative D call TRBD1 (5 bases). The CDR3 contains 23 residues. The V and J ends lost 6 bases and 2 bases respectively, with 37 bases between them. In germline, CDR1 is LGHNT, CDR2 FRNRAP. The CDR3 bases are TGTGCTAGTGGGCCCTTTTTGACATTACCCACTACTGTTCTCTGGGGGACTAATGAAAAACTGTTTTTT. This translates into CASGPFLTLPTTVLWGTNEKLFF.